These 24 T cell receptor beta chains were sequenced from one sample in a study of blood T cells in healthy people across ages. It was with a sample-barcoded 5' primer and a J-beta primer mix that a second PCR of roughly 6 to 11 cycles was run. Via MiXCR, TCRdb re-called the 5' RACE reads, giving one row per CDR3 protein. The sample lists about 1.5 million distinct CDR3 sequences, roughly 43% seen once, with more than 4% in the top ten. The material sequenced was blood. These receptors were collected from a woman under 30 in good health.

This clonotype occurred a few times. The genes are TRBV6-1 and TRBJ2-3; 11 bases match TRBD2. The length of the CDR3 is 19 residues. Germline V gene sequence: CDR1 MNHNS, CDR2 SASEGT. Trimming cost V 5 bases and J 7 bases; bases outside gene matches: 20. Here the CDR3 reads CASSHPLSTGTSGSYTQYF. In DNA, the CDR3 is TGTGCCAGCAGTCATCCTCTATCTACCGGGACTAGCGGATCCTATACGCAGTATTTT.

This chain links TRBV4-3 with TRBJ2-7; 12 nucleotides agree with TRBD2. V shed 1 base and J 4 bases; nucleotides not matched to a gene: 8. The germline CDR1 and CDR2 sequences are LGHNA and YSLEER. This CDR3 contains 17 residues. The CDR3 region is CASSQASGRATFYEQYF. CDR3 DNA: TGCGCCAGCAGCCAAGCTAGCGGGAGGGCCACTTTTTACGAGCAGTACTTC.

This clonotype occurred once. The chain combines TRBV7-9 with TRBJ1-1; no clear D. Trimming removed 6 bases at V and 7 bases at J, with 15 bases between. The CDR3 totals 13 residues. The V gene's germline CDR1 is SEHNR and CDR2 FQNEAQ (reference sequence). CDR3 loop: CASRFEEGGEAFF. The CDR3 DNA reads TGTGCCAGCAGGTTTGAGGAGGGTGGTGAAGCTTTCTTT.

This chain uses TRBV19 with TRBJ2-7; 9 bases line up with TRBD1. Per germline, CDR1 LNHDA and CDR2 SQIVND (reference sequence). The CDR3 extends over 17 amino acids. V shed 6 bases, J shed 0 bases, and the junction held 12 bases outside the gene matches. The CDR3 nucleotides are TGTGCCAGTAGCCCCCACGCGGGACAGGGCTTCTCCTACGAGCAGTACTTC. This codes for CASSPHAGQGFSYEQYF.

This clonotype has a single count. The chain uses TRBV7-2 and TRBJ1-5, with D unclear. The CDR3 spans 15 residues. Trimming left V 1 base short and J 2 bases short, with 9 bases between. Germline V gene lookup returns CDR1 SGHTA and CDR2 FQGNSA. CDR3 protein: CASSLVLWGNQPQHF. CDR3 DNA: TGTGCCAGCAGCTTAGTTTTATGGGGCAATCAGCCCCAGCATTTT.

In this sample, this clonotype turned up a few times. The chain carries TRBV4-3 and TRBJ2-1; D perhaps matches TRBD1 (5 bases). This CDR3 has 17 amino acids. V gave up 0 bases and J gave up 5 bases, with 17 bases separating them. Per the germline V gene, CDR1 is LGHNA and CDR2 is YSLEER. CDR3 coding DNA: TGCGCCAGCAGCCAAGATCTCCTAGGGGCTCCTAACAATGAGCAGTTCTTC. Translated, it gives CASSQDLLGAPNNEQFF.

The table lists this clonotype with a count of one. This could be a read error, since a much larger clone is one nucleotide away. The V call is TRBV29-1, the J call TRBJ1-2, with D maybe TRBD1 (6 bases). Germline loops: CDR1 SQVTM, CDR2 ANQGSEA. The CDR3 sequence is 12 residues long. The CDR3 loop is CSAEDVQGGYTF. The CDR3 nucleotides read TGCAGCGCTGAAGATGTCCAGGGGGGCTACACCTTC.

The chain has TRBV30 and TRBJ1-1; the D gene is possibly TRBD1 (5 bases). The V and J ends lost 2 bases and 1 base respectively, with 11 bases between them. This CDR3 region has 14 residues. The germline gives CDR1 GTSNPN, CDR2 SVGIG (reference sequence). CDR3 sequence reads: CAWSPGQSNTEAFF. The CDR3 nucleotides read TGTGCCTGGAGTCCTGGACAATCGAACACTGAAGCTTTCTTT.

On this clonotype itself: Relative to the germline gene, one junction end is altered; a read error may explain this. The V call is TRBV5-1, the J call TRBJ2-3, with 13 bases that match TRBD2. This CDR3 region has 17 residues. Germline CDR1 SGHRS, CDR2 YFSETQ. Here the CDR3 DNA reads TGCGCCAACAGCTTGGGAAGACTAGCGGGGGGCAGAGATACGCAGTATTTT. This codes for CANSLGRLAGGRDTQYF.

The chain couples TRBV9 to TRBJ1-2; TRBD1 is a possible D gene (5 bases). CDR1 and CDR2 from the germline V gene are SGDLS and YYNGEE. This CDR3 region has 15 residues. V dropped 9 bases and J dropped 6 bases, with 24 bases sitting between them. CDR3 DNA sequence: TGTGCCACCCCCCGGGATGGGACCTCACCTAATGGCTACACCTTC. Residues: CATPRDGTSPNGYTF.

This clonotype was recorded once. An end of the junction does not agree with germline; a read error may underlie this. V and J are TRBV24-1 and TRBJ1-2; no reliable D call. The CDR3 is 12 amino acids. Germline CDR1 reads KGHDR; CDR2 reads SFDVKD. The CDR3: CTTSDLLYGYTF. CDR3 nucleotide sequence: TGTACCACCAGTGATCTACTCTATGGCTACACCTTC.

This clonotype was observed many times. CDR3 amino acids: CASSFAGEQYF. CDR3 DNA: TGTGCCAGCAGCTTTGCGGGAGAGCAGTACTTC. The rearrangement joins TRBV12-3 or TRBV12-4 to TRBJ2-7; D may be TRBD2 (6 bases). V dropped 6 bases and J dropped 7 bases, with 10 bases sitting between them. The CDR3 runs to 11 residues.

The V gene is TRBV5-1, the J gene TRBJ2-5, with 7 bases fitting TRBD2. The CDR3 contains 14 residues. V lost 2 bases and J lost 1; bases outside the gene matches: 2. Looked up from germline, CDR1 is SGHRS and CDR2 is YFSETQ. CDR3 in DNA: TGCGCCAGCAGCTTTGGGACTATCCAAGAGACCCAGTACTTC. Translated: CASSFGTIQETQYF.

This clonotype was recorded many times. V usage is TRBV4-2 and J usage is TRBJ2-7; 10 positions match TRBD2. V shed 2 bases and J 3 bases; nucleotides not matched to a gene: 10. Germline assignment: CDR1 LGHNA and CDR2 YNFKEQ. The CDR3 has 17 amino acids. The CDR3 bases are TGTGCCAGCAGCCAAATAGCGGGAGGAGTTTTTATCTACGAGCAGTACTTC. Protein product: CASSQIAGGVFIYEQYF.

The rearrangement joins TRBV27 to TRBJ2-7, with D possibly TRBD1 on 5 matching bases. Germline loops: CDR1 MNHEY, CDR2 SMNVEV (reference sequence). V was shortened by 10 bases and J by 0 bases, with 13 bases between the two germline ends. This CDR3 region has 13 residues. CDR3 loop: CATNPRDSYEQYF. The DNA of the CDR3 is TGTGCCACCAATCCCAGGGACTCCTACGAGCAGTACTTC.

A word on this clonotype: The junction departs from the called germline gene at one end, perhaps through a read error. The CDR3 DNA follows: TGTGCCAGTAGCTCCCCCGGAGTTAGCTATGGCTACACCTTC. Translating it yields CASSSPGVSYGYTF. The rearrangement joins TRBV7-2 to TRBJ1-2; D unclear. The CDR3 consists of 14 residues. Germline CDR1 is SGHTA and CDR2 is FQGNSA.

This sequence joins TRBV12-5 and TRBJ2-7, with 9 bases aligning to TRBD1. J was trimmed by 0 bases and V by 1 base; bases with no gene match: 7. This CDR3 has 17 amino acids. Germline CDR1 and CDR2: LGHNT and FRNRAP. DNA of the CDR3: TGTGCTAGTGGTTTGGACCCTGACAGGGGGGTCTCCTACGAGCAGTACTTC. It is translated as CASGLDPDRGVSYEQYF.

This clonotype has just a few counts. The chain employs TRBV5-6 and TRBJ2-1; D gene ambiguous. Looked up from germline, CDR1 is SGHDT and CDR2 is YYEEEE. The CDR3 totals 12 residues. Trimming stripped 1 base from V and 10 bases from J, with 9 bases between. CDR3 nucleotide sequence: TGTGCCAGCAGCTTGATTCGTCGGGAGCAGTTCTTC. Translation: CASSLIRREQFF.

The chain is built from TRBV27 and TRBJ2-4; 9 bases fit TRBD1. The CDR3 covers 14 residues. The germline V gene encodes CDR1 MNHEY and CDR2 SMNVEV (reference sequence). V lost 5 bases to trimming and J lost 8 bases; unmatched junction nucleotides: 7. The DNA for the CDR3 is TGTGCCAGCAGTCCGACGACAGGGGGTGACATTCAGTACTTC. This translates into CASSPTTGGDIQYF.

This clonotype was counted a single time. Mismatch with germline at one junction end may stem from a read error. The chain joins TRBV12-3 or TRBV12-4 to TRBJ2-3, with D possibly being TRBD1 (5 bases). CDR3 size: 13 residues. CDR3: CASNLRQGDTQYF. The CDR3 DNA sequence: TGTGCCAGCAATTTAAGGCAGGGCGATACGCAGTATTTT.

This clonotype occurred a few times. The chain carries TRBV27 and TRBJ1-1; D is ambiguous. The CDR3 has 13 residues. Trimming took 6 bases from V and 1 from J, leaving 9 bases between them. From germline, CDR1 is MNHEY and CDR2 SMNVEV (reference sequence). CDR3 bases: TGTGCCAGCAGGAGTTGGGAGAACACTGAAGCTTTCTTT. Translating it yields CASRSWENTEAFF.

The chain links TRBV7-9 to TRBJ1-5; weak D call: TRBD1 (6 bases). Germline V CDR1 and CDR2: SEHNR, FQNEAQ (reference sequence). The CDR3 runs to 14 residues. Between the trimmed V and J ends, which lost 2 bases and 6 bases, there was a span of 11 bases. CDR3 in DNA: TGTGCCAGCAGCTTAACAGGGTTTGCTCAGCCCCAGCATTTT. Residues: CASSLTGFAQPQHF.

The J gene is TRBJ2-5, the V gene TRBV19; 9 positions agree with TRBD1. The DNA end favors TRBJ2-7, so the J call may be wrong. The CDR3 is 13 residues long. Per germline, CDR1 LNHDA and CDR2 SQIVND (reference sequence). The CDR3, as DNA: TGTGCCACCAAGGACAGGGGCAAGTACGAGCAGTACTTC. Translated, it gives CATKDRGKYEQYF.

The rearrangement joins TRBV11-1 to TRBJ2-1, with D possibly matching TRBD2 (6 bases). There are 17 residues in the CDR3. V lost 5 bases and J lost 4, with 21 bases in between. Germline CDR1 reads SGHAT; CDR2 reads FQDESV (reference sequence). CDR3 loop: CASSAPGAAGSYNEQFF. The CDR3 DNA sequence: TGTGCCAGCAGCGCACCCGGGGCAGCGGGCAGTTACAATGAGCAGTTCTTC.